This T cell receptor (beta chain) was recorded in a study of T cell changes during pregnancy in multiple sclerosis. TCRdb's table, derived via immunoSEQ multiplex PCR, lists solely in-frame clones and lacks some. Found here are approximately 31,000 clones, about 93% of them singletons; the top ten hold 0.41%. This clone has a single count. The CDR3 is 16 amino acids. V shed 0 bases and J shed 2 bases, with 13 bases lying between them. CDR1 is SGHDN, CDR2 FVKESK, per germline. The receptor was derived from a female donor with multiple sclerosis, enrolled in a pregnancy study. This specimen was CD4+ T cells from peripheral blood mononuclear cells, taken in the second trimester of pregnancy. V is TRBV14 and J is TRBJ1-1; the D is unclear. CDR3 bases: TGTGCCAGCAGCCAAGATCTCCCAACACCCAACACTGAAGCTTTCTTT. Encoded protein: CASSQDLPTPNTEAFF.